This T cell receptor beta chain was sequenced for a study of blood T cell repertoires in COVID-19. As for the study in general: Sample material is recorded as cDNA or gDNA derived from T cells, B-cell-depleted T cells, or PBMCs.

The V gene end was trimmed by 6 bases and the J gene end by 10 bases; junction bases not matched to a gene: 9. The CDR3 totals 13 residues. The germline V gene encodes CDR1 MRHNA and CDR2 SNTAGT. Clones were sequenced by immunoSEQ multiplex PCR, and TCRdb holds only the in-frame ones, with some missing. The table lists some 200,000 clones, about 90% of them singletons, with around 1.2% in the top ten. This TCR was sampled from a man younger than 45 with acute or convalescent COVID-19. The chain combines TRBV6-4 with TRBJ1-2; 9 nucleotides align to TRBD1. Sequenced: peripheral blood. The CDR3 DNA sequence: TGTGCCAGCAGCGCCGCCGGGGACAGGGTCTACACCTTC. Protein: CASSAAGDRVYTF.